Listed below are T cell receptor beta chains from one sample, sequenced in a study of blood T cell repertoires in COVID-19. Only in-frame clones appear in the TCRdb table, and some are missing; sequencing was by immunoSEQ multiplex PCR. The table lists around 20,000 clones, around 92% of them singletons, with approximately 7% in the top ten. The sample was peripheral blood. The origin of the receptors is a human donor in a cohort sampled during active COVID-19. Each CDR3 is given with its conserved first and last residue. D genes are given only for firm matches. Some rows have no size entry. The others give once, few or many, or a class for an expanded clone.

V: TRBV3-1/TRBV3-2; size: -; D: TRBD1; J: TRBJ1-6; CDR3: CASSLTPGGSSYNSPLHF; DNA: TGTGCCAGCAGCCTAACCCCAGGGGGAAGCTCCTATAATTCACCCCTCCACTTT
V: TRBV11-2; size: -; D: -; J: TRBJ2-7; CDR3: CASSPRGFYEQYF; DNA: TGTGCCAGCAGCCCTCGGGGATTCTACGAGCAGTACTTC
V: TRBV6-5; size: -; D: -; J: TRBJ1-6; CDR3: CASSSNSPLHF; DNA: TGTGCCAGCAGCTCGAATTCACCCCTCCACTTT
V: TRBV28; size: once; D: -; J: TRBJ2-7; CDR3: CASTNQGSPYEQYF; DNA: TGTGCCAGCACCAATCAGGGGTCCCCCTACGAGCAGTACTTC
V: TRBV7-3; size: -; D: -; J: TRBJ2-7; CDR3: CASSFGGGYEQYF; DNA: TGTGCCAGCAGCTTCGGGGGAGGCTACGAGCAGTACTTC
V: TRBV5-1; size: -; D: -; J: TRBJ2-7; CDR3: CASIRTAGSYEQYF; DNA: TGCGCCAGCATACGGACAGCCGGATCCTACGAGCAGTACTTC
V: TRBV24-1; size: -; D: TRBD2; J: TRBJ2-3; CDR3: CATSDASGRELDTQYF; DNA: TGTGCCACCAGTGATGCTAGCGGGAGAGAATTGGATACGCAGTATTTT
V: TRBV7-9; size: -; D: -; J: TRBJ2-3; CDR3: CASSLSGPGADTQYF; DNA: TGTGCCAGCAGCTTAAGCGGTCCCGGGGCAGATACGCAGTATTTT
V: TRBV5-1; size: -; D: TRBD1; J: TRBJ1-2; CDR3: CASGTGDPYGYTF; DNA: TGCGCCAGTGGGACAGGGGATCCCTATGGCTACACCTTC
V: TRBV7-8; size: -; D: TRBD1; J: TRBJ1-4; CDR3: CASSLVGGRGDEKLFF; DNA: TGTGCCAGCAGCTTAGTAGGGGGCAGAGGCGATGAAAAACTGTTTTTT
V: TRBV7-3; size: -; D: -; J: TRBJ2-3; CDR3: CASSLGASGTDTQYF; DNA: TGTGCCAGCAGCTTAGGGGCTAGCGGCACAGATACGCAGTATTTT
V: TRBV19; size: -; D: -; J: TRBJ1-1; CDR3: CASSIDHQGFRNTEAFF; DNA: TGTGCCAGTAGTATAGATCACCAGGGGTTTAGGAACACTGAAGCTTTCTTT
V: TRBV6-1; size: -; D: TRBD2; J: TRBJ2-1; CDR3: CASSEARWGGSYNEQFF; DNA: TGTGCCAGCAGTGAAGCGCGGTGGGGAGGGTCCTACAATGAGCAGTTCTTC
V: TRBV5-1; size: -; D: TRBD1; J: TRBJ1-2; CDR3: CASSSQGPPRGGYTF; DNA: TGCGCCAGCAGCTCACAGGGGCCTCCTCGGGGTGGCTACACCTTC
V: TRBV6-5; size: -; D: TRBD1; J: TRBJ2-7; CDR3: CASGTDGPYEQYF; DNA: TGTGCCAGCGGGACAGATGGACCCTACGAGCAGTACTTC
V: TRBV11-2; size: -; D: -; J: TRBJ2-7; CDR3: CASSLDLSLREQYF; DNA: TGTGCCAGCAGCTTAGATTTGAGTCTTCGGGAGCAGTACTTC
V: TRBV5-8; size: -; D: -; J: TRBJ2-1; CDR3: CASSEQARRQYEQFF; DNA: TGTGCCAGCAGCGAGCAGGCAAGACGACAATATGAGCAGTTCTTC
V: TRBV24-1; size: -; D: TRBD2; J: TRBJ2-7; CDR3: CATSDPTSGRGYEQYF; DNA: TGTGCCACCAGTGATCCGACTAGCGGGAGGGGGTACGAGCAGTACTTC
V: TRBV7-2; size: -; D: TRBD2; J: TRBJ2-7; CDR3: CASSPGRGTSVYEQYF; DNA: TGTGCCAGCAGCCCGGGGCGGGGGACTAGCGTCTACGAGCAGTACTTC